Sequencing of this T cell receptor beta chain was carried out in a study of beta chain features in type 1 diabetes. Since all of the isolated RNA was reverse transcribed, expressed TCRB transcripts were what got sequenced. Sequencing was performed with immunoSEQ multiplex PCR; in TCRdb, only in-frame clones are kept and a portion is missing. The table has over 150,000 clones, approximately 10% seen once. This clone was seen a few times. Its antigen is not identified. The CDR3 consists of 17 residues. Germline values: CDR1 SGHNT, CDR2 YYREEE (reference sequence). The V and J ends lost 3 bases and 6 bases, in that order; junction bases with no gene match: 12. Study results and caveats: cDNA-based sequencing might over-represent cells highly expressing TCR. TCRB CDR3 length was moderately but significantly reduced in all four CD4+ subsets of Type 1 diabetes patients.

This TCR was recovered from a man aged 30 to 39 with type 1 diabetes. The chain carries TRBV5-4 and TRBJ2-1; 10 positions agree with TRBD2. Sequenced sample: central memory CD4+ T cells from blood. The CDR3 region has the DNA TGTGCCAGCAGCTCCCGACGGCCGGGACTAGCGTCCAATGAGCAGTTCTTC. It yields the protein CASSSRRPGLASNEQFF.